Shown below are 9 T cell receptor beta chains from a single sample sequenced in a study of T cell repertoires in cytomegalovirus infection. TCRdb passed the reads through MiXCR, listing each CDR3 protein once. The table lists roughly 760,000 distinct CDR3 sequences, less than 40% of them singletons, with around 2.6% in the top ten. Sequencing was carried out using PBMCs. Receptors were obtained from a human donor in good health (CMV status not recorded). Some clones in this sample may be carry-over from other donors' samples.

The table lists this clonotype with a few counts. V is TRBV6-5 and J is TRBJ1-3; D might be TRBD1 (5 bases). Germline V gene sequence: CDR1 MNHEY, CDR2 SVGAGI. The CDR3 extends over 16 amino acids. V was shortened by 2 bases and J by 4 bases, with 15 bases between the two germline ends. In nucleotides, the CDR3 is TGTGCCAGCAGTTACCTCCGGGGGGGAGGGGGAAACACCATATATTTT. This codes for CASSYLRGGGGNTIYF.

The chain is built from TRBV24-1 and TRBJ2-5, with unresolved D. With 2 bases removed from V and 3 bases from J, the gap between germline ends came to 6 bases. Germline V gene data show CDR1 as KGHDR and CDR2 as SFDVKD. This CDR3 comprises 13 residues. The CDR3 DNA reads TGTGCCACCAGTGATTCCACCGAAGAGACCCAGTACTTC. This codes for CATSDSTEETQYF.

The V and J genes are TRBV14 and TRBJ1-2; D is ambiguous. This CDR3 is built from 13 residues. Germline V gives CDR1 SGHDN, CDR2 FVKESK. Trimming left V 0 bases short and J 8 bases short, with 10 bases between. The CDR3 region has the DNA TGTGCCAGCAGCCAAGATCCGGGAAGGGGCTACACCTTC. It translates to CASSQDPGRGYTF.

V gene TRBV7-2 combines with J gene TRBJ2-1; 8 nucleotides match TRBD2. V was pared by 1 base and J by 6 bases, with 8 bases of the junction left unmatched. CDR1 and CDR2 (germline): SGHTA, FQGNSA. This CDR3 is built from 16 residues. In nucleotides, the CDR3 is TGTGCCAGCAGCTTAGTCGGGGGGGGCCTCCCCAATGAGCAGTTCTTC. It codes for CASSLVGGGLPNEQFF.

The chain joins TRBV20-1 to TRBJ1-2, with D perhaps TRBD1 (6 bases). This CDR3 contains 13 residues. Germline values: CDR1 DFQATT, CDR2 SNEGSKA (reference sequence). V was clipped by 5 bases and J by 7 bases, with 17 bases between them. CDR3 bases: TGCAGTGCTTTGGGTCTACAGGGTAGTGGCTACACCTTC. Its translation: CSALGLQGSGYTF.

The chain's CDR3 is CASTSTGYSNQPQHF. The CDR3 DNA reads TGTGCCAGCACTAGTACAGGGTATAGCAATCAGCCCCAGCATTTT. The chain carries TRBV28 and TRBJ1-5; D perhaps matches TRBD1 (6 bases). This CDR3 has 15 residues. The ends were cut back, 7 bases at V and 0 bases at J, with 13 bases in the middle. Germline V lookup: CDR1 MDHEN, CDR2 SYDVKM.

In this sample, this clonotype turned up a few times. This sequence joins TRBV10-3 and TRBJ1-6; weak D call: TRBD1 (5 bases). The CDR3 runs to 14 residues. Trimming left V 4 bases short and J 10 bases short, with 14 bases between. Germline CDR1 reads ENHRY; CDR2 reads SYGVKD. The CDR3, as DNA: TGTGCCATCAGTGTCCAGGGTGATCAGTCACCCCTCCACTTT. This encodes CAISVQGDQSPLHF.

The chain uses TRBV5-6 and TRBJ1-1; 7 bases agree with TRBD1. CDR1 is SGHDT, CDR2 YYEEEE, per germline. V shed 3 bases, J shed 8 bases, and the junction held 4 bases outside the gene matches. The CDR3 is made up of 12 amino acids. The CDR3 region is CASSSGTEEAFF. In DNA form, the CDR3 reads TGTGCCAGCAGCTCGGGGACAGAAGAAGCTTTCTTT.

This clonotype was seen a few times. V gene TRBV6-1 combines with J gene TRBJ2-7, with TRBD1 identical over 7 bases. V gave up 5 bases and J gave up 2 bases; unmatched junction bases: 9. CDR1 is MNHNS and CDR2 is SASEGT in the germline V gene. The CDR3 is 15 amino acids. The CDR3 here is CASSRVRGQTYEQYF. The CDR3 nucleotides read TGTGCCAGCAGTCGGGTAAGGGGGCAGACCTACGAGCAGTACTTC.